This TCR beta chain was recorded in a study of T cells in Graves' hyperthyroidism and ophthalmopathy. Trimming took 4 bases from V and 4 from J, leaving 16 bases between them. The CDR3 consists of 15 residues. The germline CDR1 and CDR2 sequences are SGHDN and FVKESK. Amplification of TCR beta CDR3 regions used RNA as the template. First-round RT-PCR with HTBI primers amplified the TCR CDR3 region. TCRdb processed the multiplex PCR reads anew with MiXCR; each CDR3 protein has one entry. The sample includes approximately 870,000 distinct CDR3 sequences, about 38% of them seen just once. This clonotype originated in a man between 18 and 35 years old with Graves' hyperthyroidism. This chain uses TRBV14 with TRBJ1-1; weak D call: TRBD1 (5 bases). Material for sequencing was blood. Here the CDR3 reads CASSPGQGFVTEAFF. CDR3 sequence (DNA): TGTGCCAGCAGCCCGGGGCAGGGTTTTGTCACTGAAGCTTTCTTT.